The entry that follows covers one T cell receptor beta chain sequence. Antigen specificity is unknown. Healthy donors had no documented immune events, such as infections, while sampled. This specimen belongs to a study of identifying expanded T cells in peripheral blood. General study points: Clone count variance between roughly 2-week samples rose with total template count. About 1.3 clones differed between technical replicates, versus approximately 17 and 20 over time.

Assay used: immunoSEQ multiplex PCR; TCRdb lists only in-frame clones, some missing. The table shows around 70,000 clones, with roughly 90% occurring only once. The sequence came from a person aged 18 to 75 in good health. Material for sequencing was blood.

For the CDR3, the DNA is TGTGCCAGTAGTCGGGAACTCAATCAGCCCCAGCATTTT. Translated, it gives CASSRELNQPQHF. The chain is built from TRBV19 and TRBJ1-5; D is uncertain. The CDR3 consists of 13 residues. Per germline, CDR1 LNHDA and CDR2 SQIVND (reference sequence). V was pared by 5 bases and J by 3 bases, with 8 bases between. The full variable domain, with the rest looked up from reference TRBV19 and TRBJ1-5, is DGGITQSPKYLFRKEGQNVTLSCEQNLNHDAMYWYRQDPGQGLRLIYYSQIVNDFQKGDIAEGYSVSREKKESFPLTVTSAQKNPTAFYLCASSRELNQPQHFGDGTRLSIL.